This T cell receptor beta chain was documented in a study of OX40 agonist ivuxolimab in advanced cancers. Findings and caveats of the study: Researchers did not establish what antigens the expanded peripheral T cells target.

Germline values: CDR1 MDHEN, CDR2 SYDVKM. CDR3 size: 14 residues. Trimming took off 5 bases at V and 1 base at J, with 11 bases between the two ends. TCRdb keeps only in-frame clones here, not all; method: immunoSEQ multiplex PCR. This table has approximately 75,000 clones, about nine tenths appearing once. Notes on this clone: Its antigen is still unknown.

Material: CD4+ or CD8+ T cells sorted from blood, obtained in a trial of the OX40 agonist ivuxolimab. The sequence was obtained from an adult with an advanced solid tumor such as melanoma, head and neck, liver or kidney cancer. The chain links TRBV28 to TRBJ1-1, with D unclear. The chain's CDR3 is CASSIIPQNTEAFF. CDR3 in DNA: TGTGCCAGCAGTATTATACCCCAGAACACTGAAGCTTTCTTT.